This T cell receptor (beta chain) was documented in a study of CD8+ T cells in alopecia areata. Study details: Administration of oral tofacitinib to treated patients was at 5 to 10 mg twice daily.

The study team obtained lesional scalp punch biopsies and peripheral blood from alopecia areata patients. Comment on this clone: Its antigen is not identified.

Extracted RNA was reverse transcribed into cDNA, the sequencing template. The table came from immunoSEQ multiplex PCR; TCRdb's copy has only in-frame clones and leaves some out. The table lists around 250,000 clones, roughly 69% of them singletons. Broader study findings: Possibly because of HLA-related factors, TCR sharing was less clear across patients than in mice. Elevated clonality characterized lesional scalp relative to normal scalp, particularly in alopecia totalis/universalis.

Looked up from germline, CDR1 is LNHDA and CDR2 is SQIVND (reference sequence). After removal of 7 bases from V and 2 bases from J, the junction contained 7 bases not matched to a gene. CDR3 length: 14 amino acids. The V call is TRBV19, the J call TRBJ2-5; 7 nucleotides match TRBD1. Sequences were derived from CD4+ T cells sorted from blood, sampled at week 0. The TCR was taken from a human donor with alopecia areata. The CDR3 sequence: CASNSGTEQETQYF. The CDR3 nucleotides are TGTGCCAGTAACTCCGGGACAGAGCAAGAGACCCAGTACTTC. The complete variable domain, with remaining parts taken from reference TRBV19 and TRBJ2-5, reads DGGITQSPKYLFRKEGQNVTLSCEQNLNHDAMYWYRQDPGQGLRLIYYSQIVNDFQKGDIAEGYSVSREKKESFPLTVTSAQKNPTAFYLCASNSGTEQETQYFGPGTRLLVL.